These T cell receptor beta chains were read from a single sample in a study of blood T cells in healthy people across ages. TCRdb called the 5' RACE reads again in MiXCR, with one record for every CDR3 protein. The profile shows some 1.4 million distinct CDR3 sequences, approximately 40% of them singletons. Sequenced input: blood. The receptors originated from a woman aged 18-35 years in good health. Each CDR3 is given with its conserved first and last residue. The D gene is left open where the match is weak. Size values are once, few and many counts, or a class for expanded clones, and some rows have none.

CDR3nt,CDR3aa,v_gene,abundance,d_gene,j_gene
TGTGCCAGCAGTTACCTTAAACAGAAAACGGGGAATGGCTACACCTTC,CASSYLKQKTGNGYTF,TRBV6-5,.,.,TRBJ1-2
TGCGCCAGCAGTGACCGACAGGGGGTCAATGAGCAGTTCTTC,CASSDRQGVNEQFF,TRBV10-2,.,TRBD1,TRBJ2-1
TGCGCCAGCAGCTCCCCGCGGGGGGATTCCACTGAAGCTTTCTTT,CASSSPRGDSTEAFF,TRBV4-1,few,.,TRBJ1-1
TGCGCCAGCAGCGCCGCCGGGACAAACTATGGCTACACCTTC,CASSAAGTNYGYTF,TRBV5-1,.,.,TRBJ1-2
TGCAGTGCTAGGGCCCGACTAGCGGGAGGGAGCTCCTACGAGCAGTACTTC,CSARARLAGGSSYEQYF,TRBV20-1,few,TRBD2,TRBJ2-7
TGTGCCAGCAGAATATTCGGACAGGTCATCAGCGAGCAGTACTTC,CASRIFGQVISEQYF,TRBV6-5,many,TRBD1,TRBJ2-7
TGTGCTAGTGGTTTGGCGACTAGCGGGAGGCCCCATGAGCAGTTCTTC,CASGLATSGRPHEQFF,TRBV12-5,few,TRBD2,TRBJ2-1
TGTGCCAGCAGATGCTTCCGCACCACGGTCGAGTCTGAAGCTTTCTTT,CASRCFRTTVESEAFF,TRBV7-9,.,.,TRBJ1-1
TGCAGCGTTGTGACAGGGTATGAGACCCAGTACTTC,CSVVTGYETQYF,TRBV29-1,many,TRBD1,TRBJ2-5
TGTACCATCAGTGAGGGTGGGAGCTCCTACAATGAGCAGTTCTTC,CTISEGGSSYNEQFF,TRBV10-3,.,.,TRBJ2-1
TGTGCCAGCAGCCAAGAAGTTGCGGCGGGAGGGTACGAGCAGTACTTC,CASSQEVAAGGYEQYF,TRBV4-2,.,TRBD2,TRBJ2-7
TGTGCCAGCAGCTTAGGTTCATTACAGGGGTCTGGAAACACCATATATTTT,CASSLGSLQGSGNTIYF,TRBV7-9,.,TRBD1,TRBJ1-3
TGTGCCAGCAGCTTTCCCAACCCCAGGGGGGGACCCTACGAGCAGTACTTC,CASSFPNPRGGPYEQYF,TRBV7-9,few,.,TRBJ2-7
TGCAGCGTTGAAGATCTTAGGGGGAAGGGTGAAGCTTTCTTT,CSVEDLRGKGEAFF,TRBV29-1,.,.,TRBJ1-1
TGTGCCAGCAGCTTAGGTGGCGACTCCGGGGAGCTGTTTTTT,CASSLGGDSGELFF,TRBV11-2,.,.,TRBJ2-2
TGTGCCAGCAGGGACCCCGGTTCCAATGGCTACACCTTC,CASRDPGSNGYTF,TRBV6-2/TRBV6-3,.,.,TRBJ1-2
TGTGCCAGCAGCGCCTCAGGGGGACAAGAGACCCAGTACTTC,CASSASGGQETQYF,TRBV9,.,TRBD1,TRBJ2-5
TGTGCCAGCAGCCCCCAACCGGGAGGGGGCTTATCCTACGAGCAGTACTTC,CASSPQPGGGLSYEQYF,TRBV7-6,.,.,TRBJ2-7
TGTGCCAGCAGCCCTAAAGACAGATATGGCTACACCTTC,CASSPKDRYGYTF,TRBV3-1,few,.,TRBJ1-2
TGTGCCAGCACTCGGACAGGGGGGGTAGATACGCAGTATTTT,CASTRTGGVDTQYF,TRBV6-5,few,TRBD1,TRBJ2-3
TGTGCCAACGCGGGAGGCCCCTACAATGAGCAGTTCTTC,CANAGGPYNEQFF,TRBV6-1,.,TRBD2,TRBJ2-1
TGCGCCAGCAGCCCCGCAGGAACAGGGGGCTTCGAGACCCAGTACTTC,CASSPAGTGGFETQYF,TRBV5-1,few,TRBD1,TRBJ2-5
TGTGCCACGGGTCCAGAAGGGTATAATTCACCCCTCCACTTT,CATGPEGYNSPLHF,TRBV10-3,few,.,TRBJ1-6
TGCAGTGCTAGGAGCGGGCCCCCGGCGATGGGCCAGTACTTC,CSARSGPPAMGQYF,TRBV20-1,.,.,TRBJ2-5
TGTGGCACGGGAGACCCGGGAGGCACCGGGGAGCTGTTTTTT,CGTGDPGGTGELFF,TRBV6-2/TRBV6-3,.,TRBD2,TRBJ2-2
TGCGCCAGCAGCCAAGAAGGAGGGAGACCGACCCCCGATGAGCAGTTCTTC,CASSQEGGRPTPDEQFF,TRBV4-1,.,.,TRBJ2-1
TGTGCCAGCAGCCAAGGGGGCCGGTACTACGAGCAGTACTTC,CASSQGGRYYEQYF,TRBV14,.,.,TRBJ2-7
TGTGCCAGCAGTTTCAGGCAGGGGCAGCCAGATACGCAGTATTTT,CASSFRQGQPDTQYF,TRBV28,.,.,TRBJ2-3
TGTGCCAGCAGCCCTCTAGGGAAGGACACTGAAGCTTTCTTT,CASSPLGKDTEAFF,TRBV4-2,.,.,TRBJ1-1
TGTGCCAGCAATGACCGGGACTGGTACAATGAGCAGTACTTC,CASNDRDWYNEQYF,TRBV6-1,.,.,TRBJ2-7
TGTGCCAGCAGCTCCTCCTCGGGGGGACAAGAGACCCAGTACTTC,CASSSSSGGQETQYF,TRBV7-6,few,TRBD2,TRBJ2-5